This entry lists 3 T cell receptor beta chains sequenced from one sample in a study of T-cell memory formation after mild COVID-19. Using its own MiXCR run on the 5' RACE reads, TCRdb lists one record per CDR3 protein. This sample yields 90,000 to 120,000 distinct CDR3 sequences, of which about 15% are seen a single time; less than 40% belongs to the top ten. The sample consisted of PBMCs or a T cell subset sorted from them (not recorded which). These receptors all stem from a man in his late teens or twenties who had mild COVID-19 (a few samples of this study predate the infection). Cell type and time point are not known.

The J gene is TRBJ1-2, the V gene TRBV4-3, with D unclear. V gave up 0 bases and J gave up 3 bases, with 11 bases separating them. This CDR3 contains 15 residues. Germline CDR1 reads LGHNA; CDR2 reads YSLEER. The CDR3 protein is CASSQEGSTDYGYTF. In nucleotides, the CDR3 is TGCGCCAGCAGCCAAGAGGGCTCGACGGACTATGGCTACACCTTC.

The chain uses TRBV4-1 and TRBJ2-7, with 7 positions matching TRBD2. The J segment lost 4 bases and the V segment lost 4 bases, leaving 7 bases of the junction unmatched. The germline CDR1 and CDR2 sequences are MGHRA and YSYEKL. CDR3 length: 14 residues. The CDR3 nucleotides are TGCGCCAGCAGCCCAAATCGCGGGGGTTACGAGCAGTACTTC. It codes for CASSPNRGGYEQYF.

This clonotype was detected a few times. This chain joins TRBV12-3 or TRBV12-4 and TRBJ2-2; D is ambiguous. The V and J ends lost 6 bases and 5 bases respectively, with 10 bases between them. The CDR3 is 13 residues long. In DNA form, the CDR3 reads TGTGCCAGCAGGTTACCAGGAACCGGGGAGCTGTTTTTT. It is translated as CASRLPGTGELFF.